The clone carrying this TCR beta chain has just a few counts. Using its own MiXCR run on the 5' RACE reads, TCRdb lists one record per CDR3 protein. The sample carries roughly 300,000 distinct CDR3 sequences, approximately 7.6% recorded once. The source of the sample is a study of T-cell memory formation after mild COVID-19. The CDR3 runs 16 residues. CDR1 and CDR2 (germline): MGHRA, YSYEKL. V was shortened by 1 base and J by 4 bases, with 13 bases between the two germline ends. V and J are TRBV4-1 and TRBJ2-2; D is tentatively TRBD1 or TRBD2 (5 bases each). Sequencing was done on a sample of PBMCs or a T cell subset sorted from them (not recorded which). This clonotype originated in a man in his late teens or twenties who had mild COVID-19 (a few samples of this study predate the infection). Cell type and time point are not known. The CDR3 DNA sequence: TGCGCCAGCAGCCAAGGTAGGGGACGATTCACCGGGGAGCTGTTTTTT. Its translation is CASSQGRGRFTGELFF.